The entry below describes one TCR beta chain. The antigen it recognizes is unknown. It has no much larger one-base neighbor in the sample; base qualities were not kept. The immunoSEQ Assay, a bias-controlled multiplex PCR, was used to amplify TCRbeta CDR3 regions from genomic DNA. In the paper's pipeline: The number of nucleated cells in each sample was estimated by amplification of reference gene primers within the assay. Sequence reads were collapsed and filtered to measure the absolute abundance of every unique TCRbeta CDR3 rearrangement. For each sample, productive Simpson clonality was calculated as the square root of Simpson's diversity index over productive rearrangements. TCRdb stores this immuneACCESS table with in-frame sequences only. Part of the clones is absent; in the studies checked, under half of the shortfall reflects unresolved V genes, and no reason is known for the rest. The V and J calls and clone size were taken over from that table, and D and trimming were inferred from the DNA. The table for this sample lists some 180,000 clones; 85% to 90% of them were counted only once. The ten most abundant clones make up 5.5% to 7% of the sample.

The data belong to a study of blood T cell repertoires in COVID-19 (dated by TCRdb to 2019 to 2021). In the study overall: Samples covering the acute and convalescent phases of COVID-19 were provided by collaborators in the United States, Italy and Spain. A freely available public database, intended as a resource for researchers studying the immune response to SARS-CoV-2, is where the repertoires were released. Where available, HLA class I and class II types were taken from metadata supplied by the sample provider and were not determined by assay-based typing. Nearly every sample came with metadata listing a de-identified subject ID, COVID-19 status, age in years and sex. Subjects who had been exposed to COVID-19, were actively infected with it, or had recovered from it provided the deeply sampled blood TCRbeta repertoires that made up the dataset. The prospective study material was composed of cDNA or gDNA derived from T cells, B-cell-depleted T cells, or PBMCs. The samples were drawn from two sources: the first 160 participants of the ongoing ImmuneRACE study, and 1,000 to 1,500 subjects contributed by 6 global collaborators.

What the authors observed across the whole study: The quantity of clinical and demographic metadata differed by source and by participant and was supplied without curation.

Reading from cysteine to phenylalanine, the CDR3 counts 15 amino acids. The kept DNA is CDR3 alone, 45 bases in frame from the first base. Deletion took 5 bases off V and 0 bases off J, with a span of 10 bases between the germline ends. CDR1 and CDR2, looked up from the germline V gene (reference sequence), are PRHDT and FYEKMQ. The collaborating institutions used their own protocols to collect whole blood in K2EDTA tubes. For TCRbeta analysis, collaborators shipped samples in one of three forms: frozen whole blood, isolated PBMCs, or DNA extracted from either of those sample types. The chain is encoded by TRBV13 joined to TRBJ2-2, with the D gene call left open. The sequence derives from a man aged 35 to 55 with active or convalescent COVID-19. Sequencing was carried out using peripheral blood. The bases are TGTGCCAGCAGCCCCCCCTTCGCGAACACCGGGGAGCTGTTTTTT. Protein translation: CASSPPFANTGELFF.